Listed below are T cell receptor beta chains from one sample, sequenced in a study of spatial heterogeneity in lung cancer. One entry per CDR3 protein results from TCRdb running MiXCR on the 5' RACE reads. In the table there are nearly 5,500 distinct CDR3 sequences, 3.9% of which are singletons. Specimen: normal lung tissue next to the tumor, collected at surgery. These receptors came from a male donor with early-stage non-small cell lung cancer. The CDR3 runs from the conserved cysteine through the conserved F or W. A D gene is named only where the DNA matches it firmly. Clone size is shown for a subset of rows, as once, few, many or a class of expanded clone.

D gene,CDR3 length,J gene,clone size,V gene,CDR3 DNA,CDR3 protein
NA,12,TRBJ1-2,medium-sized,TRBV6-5,TGTGCCACCCTATCCCAGGGTTATGGCTACACCTTC,CATLSQGYGYTF
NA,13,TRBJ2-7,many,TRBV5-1,TGCGCCAGCCCCTCCGGGAGCCTTGTAGAGCAGTACTTC,CASPSGSLVEQYF
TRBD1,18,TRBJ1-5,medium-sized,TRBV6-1,TGTGCCAGCACCAACAGGGGGCTGTCTATCTATAGCAATCAGCCCCAGCATTTT,CASTNRGLSIYSNQPQHF
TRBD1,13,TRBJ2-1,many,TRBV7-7,TGTGCCAGCAGCCTGGGGACAGTTCATGAGCAGTTCTTC,CASSLGTVHEQFF
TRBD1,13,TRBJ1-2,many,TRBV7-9,TGTGCCAGCAACCCAAGGGGACAGGATGGCTACACCTTC,CASNPRGQDGYTF
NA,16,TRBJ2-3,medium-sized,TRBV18,TGTGCCAGCTCCCACGGCCGGCCCCCCCAGACAGATACGCAGTATTTT,CASSHGRPPQTDTQYF
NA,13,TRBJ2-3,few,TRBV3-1,TGTGCCAGCAGCCAGGCCGCCACAGATACGCAGTATTTT,CASSQAATDTQYF
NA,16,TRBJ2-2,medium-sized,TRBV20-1,TGCAGTGCTAGAGATCGGGTAGGGTCGGACACCGGGGAGCTGTTTTTT,CSARDRVGSDTGELFF
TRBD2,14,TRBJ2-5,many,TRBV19,TGTGCCAGTAGCCCCGGTCGCGGGGGAGAGACCCAGTACTTC,CASSPGRGGETQYF
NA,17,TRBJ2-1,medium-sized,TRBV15,TGTGCCACCAGCCGCCCCCTTGGGGACACGACCAGGAATGAGCAGTTCTTC,CATSRPLGDTTRNEQFF
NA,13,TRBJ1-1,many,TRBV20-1,TGCAGTGCTAGGGGGAGGGGGTATGGTGAAGCTTTCTTT,CSARGRGYGEAFF
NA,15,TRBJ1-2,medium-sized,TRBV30,TGTGCCTGGAGTGTATTGAATATCGGGGTCTTTGGCTACACCTTC,CAWSVLNIGVFGYTF
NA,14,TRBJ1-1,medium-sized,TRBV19,TGTGCCAGTAGCTGGGGGCAAGTGAACACTGAAGCTTTCTTT,CASSWGQVNTEAFF
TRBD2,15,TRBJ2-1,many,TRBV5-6,TGTGCCAGCAGCTTTTCTAGCGGGAGGAGGAATGAGCAGTTCTTC,CASSFSSGRRNEQFF
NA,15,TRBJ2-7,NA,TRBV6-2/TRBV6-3,TGTGCCACCTCTCGGGGTAGCGCTAGCTCCTACGAGCAGTACTTC,CATSRGSASSYEQYF
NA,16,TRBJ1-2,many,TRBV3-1,TGTGCCAGCAGCCAGTTGGGAGAGCGCTATGCGGGAGGCTACACCTTC,CASSQLGERYAGGYTF
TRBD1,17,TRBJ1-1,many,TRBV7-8,TGTGCCAGCAGCTCCTCCCGGGACAGGGGCTTGAACACTGAAGCTTTCTTT,CASSSSRDRGLNTEAFF
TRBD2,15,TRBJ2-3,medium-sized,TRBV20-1,TGCAGTGCTAACCCGGGCGGGGGGGCCCCAGATACGCAGTATTTT,CSANPGGGAPDTQYF
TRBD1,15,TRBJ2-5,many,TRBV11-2,TGTGCCAGCAGCCCCGCAACAGGGGTACGGGAGACCCAGTACTTC,CASSPATGVRETQYF
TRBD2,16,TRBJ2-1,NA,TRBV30,TGTGCCTGGAGGGACCCACTAGCGGGAGTGATGGATGAGCAGTTCTTC,CAWRDPLAGVMDEQFF
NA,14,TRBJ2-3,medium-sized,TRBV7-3,TGTGCCAGCAGCCCTTTGTCTAACACAGATACGCAGTATTTT,CASSPLSNTDTQYF
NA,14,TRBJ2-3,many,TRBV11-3,TGTGCCAGCAGCTTAAGTGGTGGCACAGATACGCAGTATTTT,CASSLSGGTDTQYF
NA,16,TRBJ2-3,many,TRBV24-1,TGTGCCACCAGTGAAAAGTGGGCGGAAAGGACAGATACGCAGTATTTT,CATSEKWAERTDTQYF
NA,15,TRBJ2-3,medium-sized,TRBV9,TGTGCCAGCAGCGCTACAGAGAGGGGCGCAGATACGCAGTATTTT,CASSATERGADTQYF
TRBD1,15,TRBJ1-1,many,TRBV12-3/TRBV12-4,TGTGCCAGCACTGTAACCGGGACAGGGTACACTGAAGCTTTCTTT,CASTVTGTGYTEAFF
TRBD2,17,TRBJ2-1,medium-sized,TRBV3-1,TGTGCCAGCAGCCCTGGACTAGCGGGGGGCCTCTACAATGAGCAGTTCTTC,CASSPGLAGGLYNEQFF
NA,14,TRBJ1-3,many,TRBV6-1,TGTGCCAGCAGCCCGCTACTTAGAGGAAACACCATATATTTT,CASSPLLRGNTIYF